This T cell receptor beta chain stems from a study of OX40 agonist ivuxolimab in advanced cancers. Looking at the study overall: The drug used for patients, ivuxolimab, was an agonistic anti-OX40 (CD134) antibody. A history of anti-PD-1, anti-PD-L1 or anti-CTLA-4 therapy was acceptable, and about 40% had some.

Researchers took blood at baseline, on cycle 4 day 1, and on cycle 7 day 1. Profiling relied on immunoSEQ multiplex PCR, and the TCRdb table lists in-frame clones only, not all of them. This table has 50,000 to 55,000 clones, approximately 90% appearing once. The CDR3 extends over 17 amino acids. After removal of 0 bases from V and 8 bases from J, the junction contained 11 bases not matched to a gene. Germline V gene lookup returns CDR1 SGHNT and CDR2 YYREEE (reference sequence). The material sequenced was CD4+ or CD8+ T cells sorted from blood, taken in a trial of the OX40 agonist ivuxolimab. This clonotype was obtained from an adult with an advanced solid tumor such as melanoma, head and neck, liver or kidney cancer. The genes are TRBV5-4 and TRBJ1-2; 12 bases are shared with TRBD1. The CDR3 spells CASSLDGPGQGAWGYTF. The DNA for the CDR3 is TGTGCCAGCAGCTTGGATGGACCGGGACAGGGGGCGTGGGGCTACACCTTC.